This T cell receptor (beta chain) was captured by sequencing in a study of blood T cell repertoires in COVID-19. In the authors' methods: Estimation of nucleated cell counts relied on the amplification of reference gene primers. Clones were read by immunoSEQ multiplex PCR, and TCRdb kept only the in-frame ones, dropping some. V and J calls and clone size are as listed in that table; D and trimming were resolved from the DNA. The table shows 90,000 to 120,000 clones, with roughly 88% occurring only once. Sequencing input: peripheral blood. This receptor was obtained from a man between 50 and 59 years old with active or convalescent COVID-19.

This CDR3 is CASSPRGEKLFF. The CDR3 DNA reads TGTGCCAGCTCCCCAAGGGGAGAAAAACTGTTTTTT. V usage is TRBV18 and J usage is TRBJ1-4, with D perhaps TRBD1 (5 bases). V dropped 6 bases and J dropped 8 bases, with 10 bases sitting between them. The V gene's germline CDR1 is KGHSH and CDR2 LQKENI. This CDR3 has 12 amino acids.